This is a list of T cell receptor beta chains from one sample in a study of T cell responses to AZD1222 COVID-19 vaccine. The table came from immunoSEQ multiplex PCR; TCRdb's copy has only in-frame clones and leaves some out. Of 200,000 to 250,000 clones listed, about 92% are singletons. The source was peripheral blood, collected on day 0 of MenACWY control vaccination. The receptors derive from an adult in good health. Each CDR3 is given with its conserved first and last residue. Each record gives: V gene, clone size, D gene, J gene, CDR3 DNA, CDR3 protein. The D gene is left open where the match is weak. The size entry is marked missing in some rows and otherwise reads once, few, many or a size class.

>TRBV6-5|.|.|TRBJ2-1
TGTGCCAGCAGTTATGAACTTAGCTCCTACAATGAGCAGTTCTTC
CASSYELSSYNEQFF
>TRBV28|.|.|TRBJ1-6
TGTGCCAGCAGTTTAGTTTCACCCCTCCACTTT
CASSLVSPLHF
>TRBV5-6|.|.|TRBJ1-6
TGTGCCAGCAGCTGGAACAGGGACTCACCCCTCCACTTT
CASSWNRDSPLHF
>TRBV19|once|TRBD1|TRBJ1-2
TGTGCCAGTAGTATTCAGGGCAGGGGGAGTAACTATGGCTACACCTTC
CASSIQGRGSNYGYTF
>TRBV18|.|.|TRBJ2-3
TGTGCCAGCTCACCACCGTCCACAGATACGCAGTATTTT
CASSPPSTDTQYF
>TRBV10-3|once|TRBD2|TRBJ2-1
TGTGCCATCAGTGAGTCGCAAGCTAGCGGGGACAGAAATGAGCAGTTCTTC
CAISESQASGDRNEQFF
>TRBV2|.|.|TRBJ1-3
TGTGCCAGCAGTCGTACAGGGCCAGGCTCTGGAAACACCATATATTTT
CASSRTGPGSGNTIYF
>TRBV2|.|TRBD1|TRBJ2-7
TGTGCCAGCAGTGAAGCGCGGACAGGCCCCTACGAGCAGTACTTC
CASSEARTGPYEQYF
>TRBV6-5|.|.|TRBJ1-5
TGTGCCAGCACAGCAGTCCTCAATCAGCCCCAGCATTTT
CASTAVLNQPQHF
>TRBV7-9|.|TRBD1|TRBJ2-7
TGTGCCAGCAGTCTCGACAGGGGAAACTCCTACGAGCAGTACTTC
CASSLDRGNSYEQYF
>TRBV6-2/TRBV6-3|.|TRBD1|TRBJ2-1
TGTGCCAGCAGTACGCGGGGACAGGGATTCAATGAGCAGTTCTTC
CASSTRGQGFNEQFF
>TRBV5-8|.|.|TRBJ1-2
TGTGCCAGCAGCTTGGGACAGAATAACTATGGCTACACCTTC
CASSLGQNNYGYTF
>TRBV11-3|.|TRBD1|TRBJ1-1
TGTGCCAGCAAGGGGGCAAACACTGAAGCTTTCTTT
CASKGANTEAFF
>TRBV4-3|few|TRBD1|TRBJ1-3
TGCGCCAGCAGCCAACAGACAGGGGTCGGAAACACCATATATTTT
CASSQQTGVGNTIYF
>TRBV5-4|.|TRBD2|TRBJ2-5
TGTGCCAGCAGCTTGGTGGGAGGGAGGGAGACCCAGTACTTC
CASSLVGGRETQYF
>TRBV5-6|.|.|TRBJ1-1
TGTGCCAGCAGCTCTGTGGGCTTGAACACTGAAGCTTTCTTT
CASSSVGLNTEAFF
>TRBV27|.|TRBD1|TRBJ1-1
TGTGCCAGCAGTTTCCGATTTACAGGGGGCAGAGGCACTGAAGCTTTCTTT
CASSFRFTGGRGTEAFF
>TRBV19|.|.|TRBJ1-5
TGTGCCAGTAGTATAGGAGGACAGCCAAATCAGCCCCAGCATTTT
CASSIGGQPNQPQHF
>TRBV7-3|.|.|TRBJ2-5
TGTGCCAGCAGCTTGGGTTTTGGAGAGACCCAGTACTTC
CASSLGFGETQYF
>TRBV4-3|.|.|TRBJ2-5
TGCGCCAGCAGCCAAGATTACGGGGAGACCCAGTACTTC
CASSQDYGETQYF
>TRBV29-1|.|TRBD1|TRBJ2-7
TGCAGCGGGGTGGGACAGGGATTCCACGAGCAGTACTTC
CSGVGQGFHEQYF
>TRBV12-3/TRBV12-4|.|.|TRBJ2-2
TGTGCCAGCAGGGTGAACACCGGGGAGCTGTTTTTT
CASRVNTGELFF
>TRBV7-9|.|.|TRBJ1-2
TGTGCCAGCAGCTCATCTGGGGGCGGAGGGTATGGCTACACCTTC
CASSSSGGGGYGYTF
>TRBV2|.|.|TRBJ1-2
TGTGCCAGCAGTGAACAAGGGGGGTATGGCTACACCTTC
CASSEQGGYGYTF
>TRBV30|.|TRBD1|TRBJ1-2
TGTGCCTGGAGTACGACAGGGTCTATCTATGGCTACACCTTC
CAWSTTGSIYGYTF
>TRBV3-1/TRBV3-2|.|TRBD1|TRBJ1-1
TGTGCCAGCAGCCAAAGGGGACAGGGGGCGAAGAGTGAAGCTTTCTTT
CASSQRGQGAKSEAFF
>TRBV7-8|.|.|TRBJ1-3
TGTGCCAGCAGCCCATCCCCAGGTCCTGGAAACACCATATATTTT
CASSPSPGPGNTIYF
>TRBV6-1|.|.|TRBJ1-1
TGTGCCAGCAGTGAATGGGCCCAGTTTGCTGAAGCTTTCTTT
CASSEWAQFAEAFF
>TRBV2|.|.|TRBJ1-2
TGTGCCAGCAGTGAACTGTCAGGGTTATATGGCTACACCTTC
CASSELSGLYGYTF
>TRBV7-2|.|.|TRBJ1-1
TGTGCCAGCAGCTTCCGACAGAACACTGAAGCTTTCTTT
CASSFRQNTEAFF
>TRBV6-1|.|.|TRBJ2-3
TGTGCCAGCAGTGACGTCGGGACTACAGATACGCAGTATTTT
CASSDVGTTDTQYF
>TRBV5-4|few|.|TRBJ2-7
TGTGCCAGCAGCGCGGAACCGCTACCATGGGAAAGCGAGCAGTACTTC
CASSAEPLPWESEQYF
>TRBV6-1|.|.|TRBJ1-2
TGTGCCAGCAGTGAGCCCCGACAGATTCCCTATGGCTACACCTTC
CASSEPRQIPYGYTF